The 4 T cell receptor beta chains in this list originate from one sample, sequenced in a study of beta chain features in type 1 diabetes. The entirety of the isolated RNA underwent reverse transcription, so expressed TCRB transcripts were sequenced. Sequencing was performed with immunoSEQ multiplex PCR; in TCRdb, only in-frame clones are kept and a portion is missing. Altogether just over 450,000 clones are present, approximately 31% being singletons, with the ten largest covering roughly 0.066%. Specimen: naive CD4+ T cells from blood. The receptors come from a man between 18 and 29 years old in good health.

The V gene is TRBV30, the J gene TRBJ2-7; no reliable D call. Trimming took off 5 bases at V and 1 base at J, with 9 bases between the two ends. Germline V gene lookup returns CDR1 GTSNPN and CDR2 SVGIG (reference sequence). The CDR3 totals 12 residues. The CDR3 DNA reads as TGTGCCTGGGACCACGGTTCCTACGAGCAGTACTTC. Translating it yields CAWDHGSYEQYF.

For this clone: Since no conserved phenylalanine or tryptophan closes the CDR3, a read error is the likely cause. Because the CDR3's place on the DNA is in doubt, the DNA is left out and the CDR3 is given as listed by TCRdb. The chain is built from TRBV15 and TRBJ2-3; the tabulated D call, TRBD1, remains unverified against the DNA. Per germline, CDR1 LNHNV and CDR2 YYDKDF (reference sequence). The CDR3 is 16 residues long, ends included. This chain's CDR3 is CATSFRGTFNTDTQYL.

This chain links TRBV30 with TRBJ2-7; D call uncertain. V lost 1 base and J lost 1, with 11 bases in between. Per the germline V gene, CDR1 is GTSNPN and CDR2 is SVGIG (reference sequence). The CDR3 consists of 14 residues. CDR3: CAWSDTLRSYEQYF. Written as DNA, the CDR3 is TGTGCCTGGAGTGATACCCTTAGATCCTACGAGCAGTACTTC.

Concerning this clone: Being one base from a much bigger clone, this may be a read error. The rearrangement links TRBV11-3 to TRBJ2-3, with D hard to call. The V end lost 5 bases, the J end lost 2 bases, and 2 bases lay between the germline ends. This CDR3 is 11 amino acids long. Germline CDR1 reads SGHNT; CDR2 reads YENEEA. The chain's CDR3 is CASSDTDTQYF. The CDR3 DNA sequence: TGTGCCAGCAGCGACACAGATACGCAGTATTTT.